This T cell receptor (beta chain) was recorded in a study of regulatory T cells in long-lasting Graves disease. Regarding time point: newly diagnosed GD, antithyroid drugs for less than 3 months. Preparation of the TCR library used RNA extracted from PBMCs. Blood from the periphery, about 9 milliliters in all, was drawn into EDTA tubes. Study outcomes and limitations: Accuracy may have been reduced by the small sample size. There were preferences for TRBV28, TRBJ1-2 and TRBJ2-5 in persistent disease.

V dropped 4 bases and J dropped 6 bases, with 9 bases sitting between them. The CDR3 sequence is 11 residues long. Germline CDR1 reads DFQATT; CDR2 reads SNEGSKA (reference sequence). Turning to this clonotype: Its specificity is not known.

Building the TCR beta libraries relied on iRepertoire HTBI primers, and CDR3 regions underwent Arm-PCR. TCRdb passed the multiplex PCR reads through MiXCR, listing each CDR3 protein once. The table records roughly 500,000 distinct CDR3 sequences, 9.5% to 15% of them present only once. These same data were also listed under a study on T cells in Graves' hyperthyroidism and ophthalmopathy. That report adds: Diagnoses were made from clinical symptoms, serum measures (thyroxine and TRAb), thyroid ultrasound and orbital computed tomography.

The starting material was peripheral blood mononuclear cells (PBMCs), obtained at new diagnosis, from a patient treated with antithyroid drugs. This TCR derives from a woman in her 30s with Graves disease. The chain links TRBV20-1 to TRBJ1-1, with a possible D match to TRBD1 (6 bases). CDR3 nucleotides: TGCAGTGCTAACAGGGTCTCTGAAGCTTTCTTT. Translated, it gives CSANRVSEAFF.